Below, 21 T cell receptor beta chains from the same sample are listed, as sequenced in a study of blood T cell repertoires in COVID-19. Clones were sequenced by immunoSEQ multiplex PCR, and TCRdb holds only the in-frame ones, with some missing. The table lists 150,000 to 200,000 clones, roughly 87% of them singletons, with 1.6% in the top ten. The sequenced material came from peripheral blood. The origin of the receptors is a woman in her forties or fifties with acute or convalescent COVID-19.

V usage is TRBV24-1 and J usage is TRBJ2-7; D remains ambiguous. With 0 bases removed from V and 2 bases from J, the gap between germline ends came to 10 bases. Germline CDR1 KGHDR, CDR2 SFDVKD. This CDR3 region has 15 residues. The CDR3: CATSDLGQLPYEQYF. The CDR3 DNA follows: TGTGCCACCAGTGATTTGGGGCAGCTTCCCTACGAGCAGTACTTC.

The V gene is TRBV7-2, the J gene TRBJ1-1, with TRBD1 as a possible D gene (6 bases). CDR1 SGHTA and CDR2 FQGNSA come from the germline V gene. The V gene lost 3 bases and the J gene lost 0 bases, with 17 bases spanning the gap. CDR3 length equals 17 residues. The CDR3 nucleotides are TGTGCCAGCAGCTTCAGAGGGGGGGTATTAATGAACACTGAAGCTTTCTTT. This encodes CASSFRGGVLMNTEAFF.

In its sample, this clone was seen once. The chain is built from TRBV5-4 and TRBJ2-1; 9 bases are a match to TRBD2. From germline, CDR1 is SGHNT and CDR2 YYREEE (reference sequence). CDR3 size: 15 residues. Losses at the gene ends were 0 bases for V and 5 bases for J; bases not matched to a gene: 3. CDR3 in amino acids: CASSLAGTSHNEQFF. CDR3 DNA sequence: TGTGCCAGCAGCTTGGCCGGGACTAGCCACAATGAGCAGTTCTTC.

V usage is TRBV27 and J usage is TRBJ2-1; TRBD1 aligns across 8 bases. In germline, CDR1 is MNHEY, CDR2 SMNVEV (reference sequence). The CDR3 has 16 residues. Losses at the gene ends were 3 bases for V and 7 bases for J; bases not matched to a gene: 11. The DNA for the CDR3 is TGTGCCAGCAGTTTCTCCACCGGACAGGGTGTGAATGAGCAGTTCTTC. Residues: CASSFSTGQGVNEQFF.

J is TRBJ2-5 and V is TRBV3-1 (or the pseudogene TRBV3-2); 8 positions match TRBD1. V lost 4 bases and J lost 5; bases outside the gene matches: 6. Germline V lookup: CDR1 LGHDT, CDR2 YNNKEL (reference sequence). CDR3 size: 14 residues. The CDR3 sequence: CASSPTGARETQYF. In nucleotides, the CDR3 is TGTGCCAGCAGCCCGACAGGGGCCAGGGAGACCCAGTACTTC.

About this clone: The sample contains more than one DNA sequence encoding this CDR3. The chain uses TRBV6-5 and TRBJ1-1; 12 nucleotides match TRBD1. CDR1 is MNHEY and CDR2 is SVGAGI in the germline V gene. The CDR3 covers 16 residues. V trimming: 3 bases; J trimming: 0 bases; junction bases outside the gene matches: 2. CDR3 nucleotides: TGTGCCAGCAGTTATGGGACAGGGGGCATGAACACTGAAGCTTTCTTT. It specifies CASSYGTGGMNTEAFF.

The chain links TRBV7-2 to TRBJ2-1; D uncertain. CDR1 is SGHTA and CDR2 is FQGNSA in the germline V gene. The V end was cut by 7 bases, the J end by 0 bases, with 7 bases between. The CDR3 is 13 residues long. The DNA for the CDR3 is TGTGCCAGCACACAGAGCTCCTACAATGAGCAGTTCTTC. Translating gives CASTQSSYNEQFF.

The V call is TRBV5-1, the J call TRBJ2-1; 10 bases fit TRBD2. Losses at the gene ends were 1 base for V and 7 bases for J; bases not matched to a gene: 11. Germline CDR1 and CDR2: SGHRS and YFSETQ. The CDR3 sequence is 17 residues long. CDR3: CASSLMRAGGPRNEQFF. The CDR3 nucleotides read TGCGCCAGCAGCTTGATGAGAGCGGGGGGGCCAAGGAATGAGCAGTTCTTC.

The V gene is TRBV11-3, the J gene TRBJ1-1; D gene uncertain. The V gene's germline CDR1 is SGHNT and CDR2 YENEEA. The CDR3 runs 14 residues. Trimming removed 4 bases from V and 1 base from J, with 10 bases in between. Here the CDR3 DNA reads TGTGCCAGCAGCTACGTACAGCCGAACACTGAAGCTTTCTTT. Its translation: CASSYVQPNTEAFF.

V and J are TRBV5-1 and TRBJ2-5, with 8 bases matching TRBD1. The CDR3 runs to 14 residues. Germline lookup yields CDR1 SGHRS and CDR2 YFSETQ. Trimming at V came to 4 bases and at J to 5 bases, leaving 7 bases not matched to a gene. DNA for the CDR3: TGCGCCAGCAGCCCCGGACAGGGTGGGGAGACCCAGTACTTC. Residues: CASSPGQGGETQYF.

The chain is built from TRBV19 and TRBJ1-5; D remains ambiguous. This CDR3 spans 13 amino acids. V gave up 7 bases and J gave up 2 bases, with 9 bases separating them. The germline V gene has CDR1 LNHDA and CDR2 SQIVND (reference sequence). The CDR3 reads CASTIQGNQPQHF. The CDR3 nucleotides are TGTGCCAGTACCATTCAGGGCAATCAGCCCCAGCATTTT.

This chain links TRBV7-9 with TRBJ1-1, with D uncertain. The CDR3 length is 13 residues. Trimming removed 5 bases from V and 5 bases from J, with 12 bases in between. Per germline, CDR1 SEHNR and CDR2 FQNEAQ (reference sequence). As DNA, the CDR3 is TGTGCCAGCAGCCCCGGACGGAGGACTGAAGCTTTCTTT. Translating it yields CASSPGRRTEAFF.

The chain recombines TRBV19 with TRBJ2-1, with no clear D. The germline V and J ends were trimmed by 4 bases and 6 bases, with 13 bases remaining between them. The germline V gene encodes CDR1 LNHDA and CDR2 SQIVND (reference sequence). CDR3 length: 14 amino acids. The chain's CDR3 is CASSRKISTNEQFF. In DNA form, the CDR3 reads TGTGCCAGTAGTAGAAAAATTAGCACCAATGAGCAGTTCTTC.

This chain joins TRBV2 and TRBJ2-5, with TRBD2 matching over 8 bases. Looked up from germline, CDR1 is SNHLY and CDR2 is FYNNEI. The CDR3 consists of 12 residues. The junction had 2 bases not matched to a gene; V was cut back by 7 bases and J by 4 bases. For the CDR3, the DNA is TGTGCCAGCACCGGACTAGCAGAGACCCAGTACTTC. Protein: CASTGLAETQYF.

V is TRBV5-1 and J is TRBJ2-3; 8 bases line up with TRBD2. The V gene end was trimmed by 0 bases and the J gene end by 2 bases; junction bases not matched to a gene: 5. The germline V gene has CDR1 SGHRS and CDR2 YFSETQ. CDR3 length equals 16 residues. The CDR3 loop reads CASSLETSGPTDTQYF. In DNA form, the CDR3 reads TGCGCCAGCAGCTTGGAAACTAGCGGCCCCACAGATACGCAGTATTTT.

The chain uses TRBV30 and TRBJ1-1; possible D gene TRBD1, 6 bases. Germline assignment: CDR1 GTSNPN and CDR2 SVGIG (reference sequence). The V gene lost 0 bases and the J gene lost 4 bases, with 12 bases spanning the gap. The CDR3 spans 14 residues. The CDR3 DNA reads as TGTGCCTGGAGTGTACCGGGGGGGGCCACTGAAGCTTTCTTT. Encoded protein: CAWSVPGGATEAFF. The full variable domain, completed using reference TRBV30 and TRBJ1-1, is SQTIHQWPATLVQPVGSPLSLECTVEGTSNPNLYWYRQAAGRGLQLLFYSVGIGQISSEVPQNLSASRPQDRQFILSSKKLLLSDSGFYLCAWSVPGGATEAFFGQGTRLTVV.

The rearrangement joins TRBV9 to TRBJ2-5; weak D call: TRBD2 (5 bases). Trimming shortened V by 3 bases and J by 9 bases, and 12 bases separated the two germline ends. CDR3 length: 12 amino acids. Germline CDR1 reads SGDLS; CDR2 reads YYNGEE. In DNA form, the CDR3 reads TGTGCCAGCAGCGAGCTACTAGGTCCCCAGTACTTC. Amino acid sequence: CASSELLGPQYF.

The chain has TRBV3-1 (or the pseudogene TRBV3-2) and TRBJ2-2, with unresolved D. CDR1 LGHDT and CDR2 YNNKEL come from the germline V gene (reference sequence). V lost 5 bases and J 7 bases, leaving 5 bases between the germline ends. CDR3 length: 11 residues. The DNA for the CDR3 is TGTGCCAGCAGCAGTAGCGGGGAGCTGTTTTTT. Amino acid sequence: CASSSSGELFF.

This chain links TRBV7-8 with TRBJ1-1; D might be TRBD1 (6 bases). With 1 base removed from V and 5 bases from J, the gap between germline ends came to 14 bases. The CDR3 is made up of 15 amino acids. Germline CDR1 reads SGHVS; CDR2 reads FQNEAQ. CDR3 sequence (DNA): TGTGCCAGCAGCTTAGACCCAGGGGTGGGAACTGAAGCTTTCTTT. It translates to CASSLDPGVGTEAFF.

The chain is built from TRBV7-9 and TRBJ2-5; 10 positions match TRBD1. This CDR3 is 16 amino acids long. J lost 5 bases, V lost 2 bases, and 8 bases had no gene match. CDR1 SEHNR and CDR2 FQNEAQ come from the germline V gene (reference sequence). CDR3 region: CASSLSWRDRGETQYF. For the CDR3, the DNA is TGTGCCAGCAGCTTAAGTTGGCGGGACAGGGGCGAGACCCAGTACTTC.

The CDR3 bases are TGTGCCAGCAGCCAAGATAGACAGGGTTTGGATGGCTACACCTTC. It translates to CASSQDRQGLDGYTF. The V and J genes are TRBV4-2 and TRBJ1-2, with 7 positions matching TRBD1. The V gene's germline CDR1 is LGHNA and CDR2 YNFKEQ. V was pared by 0 bases and J by 6 bases, with 7 bases of the junction left unmatched. The CDR3 runs 15 residues.